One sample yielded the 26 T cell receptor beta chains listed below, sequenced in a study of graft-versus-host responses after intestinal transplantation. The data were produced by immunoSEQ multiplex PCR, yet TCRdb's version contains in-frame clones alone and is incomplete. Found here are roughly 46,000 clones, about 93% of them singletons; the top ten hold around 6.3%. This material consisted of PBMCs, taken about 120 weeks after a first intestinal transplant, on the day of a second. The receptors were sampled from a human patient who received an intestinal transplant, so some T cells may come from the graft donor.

CDR3 coding DNA: TGTGCCAGCAGCTTACATACTAGCTTCGGGCTTGGTTCGAACACCGGGGAGCTGTTTTTT. This encodes CASSLHTSFGLGSNTGELFF. This chain joins TRBV5-4 and TRBJ2-2; TRBD2 is a possible D gene (6 bases). Per germline, CDR1 SGHNT and CDR2 YYREEE (reference sequence). V was trimmed by 2 bases and J by 0 bases, leaving 23 bases between them. CDR3 length equals 20 residues.

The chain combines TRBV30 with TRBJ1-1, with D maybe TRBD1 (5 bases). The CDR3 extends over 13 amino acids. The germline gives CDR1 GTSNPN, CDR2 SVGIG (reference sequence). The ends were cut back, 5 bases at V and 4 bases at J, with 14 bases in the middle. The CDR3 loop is CAWSQGIVTEAFF. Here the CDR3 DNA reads TGTGCCTGGTCTCAGGGAATTGTCACTGAAGCTTTCTTT.

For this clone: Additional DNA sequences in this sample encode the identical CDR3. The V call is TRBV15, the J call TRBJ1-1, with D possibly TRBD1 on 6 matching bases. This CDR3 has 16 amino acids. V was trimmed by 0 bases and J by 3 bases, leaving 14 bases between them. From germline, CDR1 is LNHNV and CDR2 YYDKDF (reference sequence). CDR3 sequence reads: CATSRDRGGAYTEAFF. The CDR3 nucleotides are TGTGCCACCAGCAGAGATCGCGGGGGGGCGTACACTGAAGCTTTCTTT.

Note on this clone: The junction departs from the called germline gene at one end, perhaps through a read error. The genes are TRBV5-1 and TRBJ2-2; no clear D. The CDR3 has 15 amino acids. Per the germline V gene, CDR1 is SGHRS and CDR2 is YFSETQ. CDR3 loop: CASSLATVDTGELFF. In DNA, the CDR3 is TGCGCCAGCAGTTTGGCGACCGTAGACACCGGGGAGCTGTTTTTT.

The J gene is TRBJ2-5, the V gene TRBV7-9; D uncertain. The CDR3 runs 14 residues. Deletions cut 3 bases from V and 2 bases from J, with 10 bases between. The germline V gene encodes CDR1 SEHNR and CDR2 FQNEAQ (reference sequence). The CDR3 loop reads CASSFQATQETQYF. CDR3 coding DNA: TGTGCCAGCAGCTTCCAGGCTACGCAAGAGACCCAGTACTTC.

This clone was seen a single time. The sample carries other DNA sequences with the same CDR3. The CDR3 region is CASSEVGRGNTDTQYF. The DNA for the CDR3 is TGTGCCAGCAGTGAAGTAGGCAGGGGTAACACAGATACGCAGTATTTT. V is TRBV6-1 and J is TRBJ2-3, with a possible D match to TRBD1 (6 bases). This CDR3 contains 16 residues. Germline CDR1 MNHNS, CDR2 SASEGT. Trimming pared 1 base from V and 2 bases from J, leaving 13 bases between.

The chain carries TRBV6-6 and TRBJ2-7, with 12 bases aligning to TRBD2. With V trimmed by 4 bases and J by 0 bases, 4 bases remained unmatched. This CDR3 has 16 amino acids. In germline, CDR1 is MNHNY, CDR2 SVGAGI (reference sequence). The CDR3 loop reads CASSSTSGRNSYEQYF. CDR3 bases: TGTGCCAGCAGTTCGACTAGCGGGAGAAACTCCTACGAGCAGTACTTC.

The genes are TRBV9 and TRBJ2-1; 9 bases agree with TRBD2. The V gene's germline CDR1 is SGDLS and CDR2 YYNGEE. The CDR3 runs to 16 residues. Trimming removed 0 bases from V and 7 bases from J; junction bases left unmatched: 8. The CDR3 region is CASSVGTSAATNEQFF. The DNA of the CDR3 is TGTGCCAGCAGCGTAGGGACTAGCGCAGCGACGAATGAGCAGTTCTTC.

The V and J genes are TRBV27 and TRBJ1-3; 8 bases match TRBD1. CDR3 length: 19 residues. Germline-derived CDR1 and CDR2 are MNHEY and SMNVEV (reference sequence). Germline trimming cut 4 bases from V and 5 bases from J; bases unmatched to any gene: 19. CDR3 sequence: CASSSPGQVLPRVRNTIYF. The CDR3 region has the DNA TGTGCCAGCAGTTCCCCGGGACAGGTACTGCCTCGGGTCAGAAACACCATATATTTT.

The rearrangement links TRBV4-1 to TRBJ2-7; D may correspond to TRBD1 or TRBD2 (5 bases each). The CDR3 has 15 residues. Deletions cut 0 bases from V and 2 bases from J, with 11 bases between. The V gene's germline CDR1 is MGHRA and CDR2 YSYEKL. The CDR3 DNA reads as TGCGCCAGCAGCCAAGATATCAGGGAGCCCTACGAGCAGTACTTC. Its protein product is CASSQDIREPYEQYF.

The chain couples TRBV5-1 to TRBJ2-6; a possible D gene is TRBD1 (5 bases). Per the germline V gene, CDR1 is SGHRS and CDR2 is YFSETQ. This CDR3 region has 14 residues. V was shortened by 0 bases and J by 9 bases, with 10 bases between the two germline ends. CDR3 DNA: TGCGCCAGCAGCTTGGGACAGAAAGGCAACGTCCTGACTTTC. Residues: CASSLGQKGNVLTF.

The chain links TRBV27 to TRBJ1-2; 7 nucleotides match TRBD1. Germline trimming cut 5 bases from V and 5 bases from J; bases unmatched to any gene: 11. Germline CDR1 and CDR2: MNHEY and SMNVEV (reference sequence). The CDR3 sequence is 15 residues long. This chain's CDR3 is CASSPYRGSRYGYTF. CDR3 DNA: TGTGCCAGCAGTCCCTACAGGGGTTCTCGGTATGGCTACACCTTC.

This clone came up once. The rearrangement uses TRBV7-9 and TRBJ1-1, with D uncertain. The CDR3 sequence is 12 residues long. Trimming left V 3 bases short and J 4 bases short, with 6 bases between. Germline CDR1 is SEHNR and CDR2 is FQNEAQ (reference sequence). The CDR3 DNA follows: TGTGCCAGCAGCTTCGGGGTCACTGAAGCTTTCTTT. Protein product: CASSFGVTEAFF.

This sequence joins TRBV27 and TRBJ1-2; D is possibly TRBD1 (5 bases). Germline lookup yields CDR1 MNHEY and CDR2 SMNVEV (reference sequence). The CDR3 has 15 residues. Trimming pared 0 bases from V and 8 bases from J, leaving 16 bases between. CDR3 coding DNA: TGTGCCAGCAGTTTATCGCACCAACCAGGGTGGGGCTACACCTTC. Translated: CASSLSHQPGWGYTF.

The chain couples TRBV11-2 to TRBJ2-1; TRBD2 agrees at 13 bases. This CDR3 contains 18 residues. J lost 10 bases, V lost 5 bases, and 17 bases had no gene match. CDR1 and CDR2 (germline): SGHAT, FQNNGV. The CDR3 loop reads CASSHDHPITSGRVEQFF. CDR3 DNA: TGTGCCAGCAGCCACGACCATCCAATTACTAGCGGGAGGGTAGAGCAGTTCTTC.

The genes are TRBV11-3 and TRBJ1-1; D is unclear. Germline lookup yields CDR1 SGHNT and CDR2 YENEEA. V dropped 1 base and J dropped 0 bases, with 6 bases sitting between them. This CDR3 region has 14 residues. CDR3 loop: CASSLARMNTEAFF. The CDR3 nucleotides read TGTGCCAGCAGCTTAGCTCGGATGAACACTGAAGCTTTCTTT.

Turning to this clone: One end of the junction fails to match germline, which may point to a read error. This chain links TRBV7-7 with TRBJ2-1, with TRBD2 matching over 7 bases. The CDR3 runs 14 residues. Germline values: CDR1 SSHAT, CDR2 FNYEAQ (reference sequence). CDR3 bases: TGTGCTAGCAGCTTGGGACTATCCGACAATGAGCAGTTCTTC. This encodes CASSLGLSDNEQFF. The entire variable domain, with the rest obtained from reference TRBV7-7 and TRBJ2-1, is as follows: GAGVSQSPRYKVTKRGQDVTLRCDPISSHATLYWYQQALGQGPEFLTYFNYEAQPDKSGLPSDRFSAERPEGSISTLTIQRTEQRDSAMYRCASSLGLSDNEQFFGPGTRLTVL.

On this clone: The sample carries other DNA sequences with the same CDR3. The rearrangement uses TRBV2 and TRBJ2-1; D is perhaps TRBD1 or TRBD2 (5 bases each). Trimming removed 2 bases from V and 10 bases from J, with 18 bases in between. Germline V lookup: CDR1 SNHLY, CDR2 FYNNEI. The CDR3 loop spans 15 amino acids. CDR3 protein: CASSERGDGVGEQFF. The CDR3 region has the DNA TGTGCCAGCAGTGAACGAGGGGATGGGGTGGGGGAGCAGTTCTTC.

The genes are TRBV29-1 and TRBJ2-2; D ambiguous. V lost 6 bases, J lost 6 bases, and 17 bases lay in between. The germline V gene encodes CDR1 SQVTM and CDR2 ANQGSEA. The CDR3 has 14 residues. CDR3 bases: TGCAGCGTGACCCGAGCCGTAGGGTCCGGGGAGCTGTTTTTT. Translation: CSVTRAVGSGELFF.

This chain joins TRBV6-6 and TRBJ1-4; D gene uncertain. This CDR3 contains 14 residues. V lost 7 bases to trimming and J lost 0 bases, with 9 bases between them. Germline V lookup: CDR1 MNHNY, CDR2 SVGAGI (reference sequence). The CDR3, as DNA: TGTGCCAGCACTGTTGGGGCAACTAATGAAAAACTGTTTTTT. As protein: CASTVGATNEKLFF.

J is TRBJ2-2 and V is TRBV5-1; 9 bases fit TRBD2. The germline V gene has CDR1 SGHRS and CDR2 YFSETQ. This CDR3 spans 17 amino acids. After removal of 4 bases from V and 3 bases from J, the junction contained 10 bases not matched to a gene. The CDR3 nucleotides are TGCGCCAGCAGCCTAAGTCTTCGACTAGCGGACACCGGGGAGCTGTTTTTT. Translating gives CASSLSLRLADTGELFF. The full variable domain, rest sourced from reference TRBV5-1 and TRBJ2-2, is KAGVTQTPRYLIKTRGQQVTLSCSPISGHRSVSWYQQTPGQGLQFLFEYFSETQRNKGNFPGRFSGRQFSNSRSEMNVSTLELGDSALYLCASSLSLRLADTGELFFGEGSRLTVL.

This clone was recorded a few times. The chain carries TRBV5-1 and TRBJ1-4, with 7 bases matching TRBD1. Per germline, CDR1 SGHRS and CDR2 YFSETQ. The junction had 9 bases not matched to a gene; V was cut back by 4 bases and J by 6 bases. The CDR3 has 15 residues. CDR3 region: CASSPRQGADEKLFF. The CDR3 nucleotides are TGCGCCAGCAGCCCCCGACAGGGCGCGGATGAAAAACTGTTTTTT.

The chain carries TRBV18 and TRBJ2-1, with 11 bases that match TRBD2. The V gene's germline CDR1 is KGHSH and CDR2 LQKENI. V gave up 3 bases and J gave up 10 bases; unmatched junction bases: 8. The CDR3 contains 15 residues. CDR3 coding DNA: TGTGCCAGCTCACCGACTAGCGGGAACCTGCGAGAGCAGTTCTTC. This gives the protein CASSPTSGNLREQFF. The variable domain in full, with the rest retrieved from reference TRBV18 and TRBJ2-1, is NAGVMQNPRHLVRRRGQEARLRCSPMKGHSHVYWYRQLPEEGLKFMVYLQKENIIDESGMPKERFSAEFPKEGPSILRIQQVVRGDSAAYFCASSPTSGNLREQFFGPGTRLTVL.

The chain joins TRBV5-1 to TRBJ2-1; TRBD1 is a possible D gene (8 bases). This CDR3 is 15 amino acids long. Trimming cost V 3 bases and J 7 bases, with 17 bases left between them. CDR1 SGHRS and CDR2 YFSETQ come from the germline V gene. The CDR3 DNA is TGCGCCAGCAGCTCACAGGGGGAAGCGGGGAATGAGCAGTTCTTC. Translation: CASSSQGEAGNEQFF.

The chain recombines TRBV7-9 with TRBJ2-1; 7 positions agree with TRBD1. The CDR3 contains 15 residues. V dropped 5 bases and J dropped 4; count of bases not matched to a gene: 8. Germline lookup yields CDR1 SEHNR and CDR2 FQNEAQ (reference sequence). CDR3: CASSGTGDVYNEQFF. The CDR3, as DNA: TGTGCCAGCAGCGGAACAGGGGATGTATACAATGAGCAGTTCTTC.

The CDR3 bases are TGTGCCAGCAGTTACTCATGGGACAGGGTGGCCAATGAGCAGTTCTTC. Residues: CASSYSWDRVANEQFF. The chain uses TRBV6-5 and TRBJ2-1, with 9 bases matching TRBD1. The CDR3 is 16 residues long. From germline, CDR1 is MNHEY and CDR2 SVGAGI. V gave up 0 bases and J gave up 6 bases; unmatched junction bases: 6.